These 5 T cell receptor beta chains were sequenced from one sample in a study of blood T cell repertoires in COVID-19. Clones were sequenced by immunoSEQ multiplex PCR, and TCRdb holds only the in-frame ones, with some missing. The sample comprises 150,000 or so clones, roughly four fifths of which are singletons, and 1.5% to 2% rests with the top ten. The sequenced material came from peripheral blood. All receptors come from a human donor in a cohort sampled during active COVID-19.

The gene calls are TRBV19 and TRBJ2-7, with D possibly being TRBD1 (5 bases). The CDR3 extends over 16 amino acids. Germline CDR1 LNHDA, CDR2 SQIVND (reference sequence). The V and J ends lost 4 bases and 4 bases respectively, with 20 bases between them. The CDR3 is CASSNSARVKTYEQYF. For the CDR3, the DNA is TGTGCCAGTAGTAACTCAGCCAGGGTTAAAACTTACGAGCAGTACTTC.

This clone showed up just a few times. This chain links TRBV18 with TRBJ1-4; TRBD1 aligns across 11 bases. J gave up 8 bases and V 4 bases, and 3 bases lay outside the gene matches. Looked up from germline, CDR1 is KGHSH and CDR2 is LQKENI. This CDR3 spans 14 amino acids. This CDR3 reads CASSRDRGEEKLFF. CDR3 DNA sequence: TGTGCCAGCTCACGGGACAGGGGGGAAGAAAAACTGTTTTTT.

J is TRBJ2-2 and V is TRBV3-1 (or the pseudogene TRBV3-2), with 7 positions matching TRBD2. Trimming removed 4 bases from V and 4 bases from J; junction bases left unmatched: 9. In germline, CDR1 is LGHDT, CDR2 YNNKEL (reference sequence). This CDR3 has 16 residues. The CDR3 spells CASSLFEGEGTGELFF. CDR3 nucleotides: TGTGCCAGCAGCCTATTTGAAGGGGAGGGCACCGGGGAGCTGTTTTTT.

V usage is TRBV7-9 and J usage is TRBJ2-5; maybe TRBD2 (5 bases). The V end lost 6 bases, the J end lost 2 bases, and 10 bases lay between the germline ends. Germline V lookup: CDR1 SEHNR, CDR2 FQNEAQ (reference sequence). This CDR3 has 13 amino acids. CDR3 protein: CASRRGLQETQYF. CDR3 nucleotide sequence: TGTGCCAGCAGACGGGGTCTACAAGAGACCCAGTACTTC.

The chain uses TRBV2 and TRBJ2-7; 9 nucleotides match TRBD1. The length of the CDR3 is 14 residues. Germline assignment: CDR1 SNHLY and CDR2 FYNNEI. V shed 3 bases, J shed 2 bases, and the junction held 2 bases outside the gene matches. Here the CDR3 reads CASSDGTGPYEQYF. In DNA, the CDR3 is TGTGCCAGCAGTGACGGGACAGGGCCCTACGAGCAGTACTTC.